This T cell receptor beta chain comes out of a study of beta chain features in type 1 diabetes. Germline CDR1 reads SNHLY; CDR2 reads FYNNEI. CDR3 length equals 14 residues. Trimming stripped 3 bases from V and 4 bases from J, with 12 bases between. cDNA synthesis used the whole RNA isolate, giving expressed TCRB sequences. The method was immunoSEQ multiplex PCR; TCRdb's version includes in-frame clones alone and lacks a portion of them. The table shows hundreds of thousands of clones, with roughly 15% occurring only once. The receptor's source is a man younger than 35 in good health. This sequence joins TRBV2 and TRBJ2-5, with D possibly matching TRBD2 (5 bases). Material for sequencing was naive CD4+ T cells from blood. CDR3 region: CASSDGRRGETQYF. Here the CDR3 DNA reads TGTGCCAGCAGTGATGGTCGTCGGGGAGAGACCCAGTACTTC. Combining the CDR3 with reference TRBV2 and TRBJ2-5 gives the whole variable domain EPEVTQTPSHQVTQMGQEVILRCVPISNHLYFYWYRQILGQKVEFLVSFYNNEISEKSEIFDDQFSVERPDGSNFTLKIRSTKLEDSAMYFCASSDGRRGETQYFGPGTRLLVL.